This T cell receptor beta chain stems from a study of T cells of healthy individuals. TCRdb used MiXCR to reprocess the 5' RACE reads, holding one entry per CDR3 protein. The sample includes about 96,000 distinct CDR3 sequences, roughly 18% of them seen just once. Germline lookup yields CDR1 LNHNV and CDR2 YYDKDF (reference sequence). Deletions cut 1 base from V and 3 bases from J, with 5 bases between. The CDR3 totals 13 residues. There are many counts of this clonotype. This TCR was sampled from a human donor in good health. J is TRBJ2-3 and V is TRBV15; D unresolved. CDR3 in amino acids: CATSRASTDTQYF. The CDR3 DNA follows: TGTGCCACCAGCAGAGCATCGACAGATACGCAGTATTTT.